Listed here are 26 T cell receptor beta chains from one sample, sequenced in a study of blood T cell repertoires in COVID-19 (TCRdb year 2020). Receptor libraries were prepared by the immunoSEQ multiplex PCR assay. Sourced from immuneACCESS, this table was stored by TCRdb with only in-frame sequences that have V and J called. A share of the clones is absent; for the studies checked, an unresolved V gene accounts for under half, and the remainder has no known explanation. For this sample there are 200,000 to 250,000 clones; 85% to 90% appear just once. Around 2.9% of the sample is in the top ten clones. The sequencing input was peripheral blood. The receptor source for this set is a woman aged 55-70 years with acute or convalescent COVID-19.

The chain links TRBV20-1 to TRBJ2-1; no reliable D call. The CDR3 loop spans 11 amino acids. Germline V gene lookup returns CDR1 DFQATT and CDR2 SNEGSKA (reference sequence). V shed 2 bases and J shed 4 bases, with 3 bases lying between them. The CDR3 DNA is TGCAGTGCTAGATCATACAATGAGCAGTTCTTC. This sequence encodes CSARSYNEQFF.

The chain carries TRBV7-9 and TRBJ2-2, with 9 bases matching TRBD2. V was clipped by 2 bases and J by 0 bases; unmatched bases: 1. Germline V gene data show CDR1 as SEHNR and CDR2 as FQNEAQ (reference sequence). This CDR3 spans 16 amino acids. The CDR3 here is CASSLRGGANTGELFF. The DNA for the CDR3 is TGTGCCAGCAGCTTACGCGGGGGGGCGAACACCGGGGAGCTGTTTTTT. Full variable domain (outside the CDR3, taken from reference TRBV7-9 and TRBJ2-2): DTGVSQNPRHKITKRGQNVTFRCDPISEHNRLYWYRQTLGQGPEFLTYFQNEAQLEKSRLLSDRFSAERPKGSFSTLEIQRTEQGDSAMYLCASSLRGGANTGELFFGEGSRLTVL.

The genes are TRBV27 and TRBJ1-6; TRBD1 agrees at 8 bases. V trimming: 4 bases; J trimming: 7 bases; junction bases outside the gene matches: 3. The germline gives CDR1 MNHEY, CDR2 SMNVEV (reference sequence). This CDR3 has 14 amino acids. Here the CDR3 reads CASSSRTGNSPLHF. CDR3 in DNA: TGTGCCAGCAGTTCCCGGACAGGGAATTCACCCCTCCACTTT.

The J gene is TRBJ1-5, the V gene TRBV7-3; the D is unclear. The CDR3 has 13 residues. Germline V gene sequence: CDR1 SGHTA, CDR2 FQGTGA. Trimming took off 0 bases at V and 8 bases at J, with 8 bases between the two ends. Here the CDR3 reads CASSLTPQEPQHF. The CDR3 DNA follows: TGTGCCAGCAGCTTAACCCCGCAGGAGCCCCAGCATTTT.

The chain joins TRBV7-9 to TRBJ2-5; TRBD2 matches 11 bases. V trimming: 2 bases; J trimming: 10 bases; junction bases outside the gene matches: 9. Germline V CDR1 and CDR2: SEHNR, FQNEAQ (reference sequence). This CDR3 is 15 amino acids long. The CDR3: CASSLLASGGRGQYF. CDR3 nucleotides: TGTGCCAGCAGCTTACTGGCTAGCGGGGGGAGAGGCCAGTACTTC.

This chain uses TRBV18 with TRBJ1-2, with a tentative D call TRBD1 (5 bases). The CDR3 is made up of 15 amino acids. Trimming removed 4 bases from V and 1 base from J, with 13 bases in between. CDR1 KGHSH and CDR2 LQKENI come from the germline V gene. CDR3 protein: CASSRQSTINYGYTF. The CDR3 region has the DNA TGTGCCAGCTCACGACAGAGCACGATTAACTATGGCTACACCTTC.

This chain connects TRBV6-2 or TRBV6-3 to TRBJ2-7; D gene ambiguous. The length of the CDR3 is 14 residues. Deletions cut 0 bases from V and 2 bases from J, with 8 bases between. Germline assignment: CDR1 MNHEY and CDR2 SVGEGT. CDR3 coding DNA: TGTGCCAGCAGTTACTCTCGGGTTGCCTACGAGCAGTACTTC. Translation: CASSYSRVAYEQYF.

This chain uses TRBV7-9 with TRBJ1-6; D unresolved. Germline V lookup: CDR1 SEHNR, CDR2 FQNEAQ (reference sequence). The germline V and J ends were trimmed by 5 bases and 10 bases, with 12 bases remaining between them. This CDR3 has 13 residues. This CDR3 reads CASSRGENSPLHF. CDR3 sequence (DNA): TGTGCCAGCAGCCGTGGGGAGAACTCACCCCTCCACTTT.

The chain employs TRBV5-1 and TRBJ2-2; 9 bases align to TRBD1. The J segment lost 6 bases and the V segment lost 4 bases, leaving 10 bases of the junction unmatched. Germline assignment: CDR1 SGHRS and CDR2 YFSETQ. This CDR3 has 16 residues. The CDR3 coding sequence is TGCGCCAGCAGCCCCCGGGACAGGGAAGGTTCCGGGGAGCTGTTTTTT. It specifies CASSPRDREGSGELFF.

A word on this clone: Distinct nucleotide sequences in the sample also encode this CDR3. The chain is built from TRBV24-1 and TRBJ2-5; 9 bases match TRBD2. The CDR3 sequence is 18 residues long. Germline CDR1 and CDR2: KGHDR and SFDVKD. The trim removed 3 bases at V and 4 bases at J, leaving 14 bases unmatched. The CDR3 sequence is CATSDPPGRRGGAETQYF. The CDR3 DNA reads TGTGCCACCAGTGATCCACCCGGGCGGCGGGGGGGGGCAGAGACCCAGTACTTC.

The chain carries TRBV25-1 and TRBJ2-1; 11 bases align to TRBD2. This CDR3 contains 15 residues. Germline CDR1 and CDR2: MGHDK and SYGVNS. V was clipped by 0 bases and J by 12 bases; unmatched bases: 7. The CDR3 loop reads CASSEYRASGGMQFF. CDR3 nucleotides: TGTGCCAGCAGTGAATATAGGGCTAGCGGGGGGATGCAGTTCTTC.

The CDR3 protein is CASSLYRRGTEAFF. The DNA of the CDR3 is TGTGCCAGCAGCTTGTATAGGAGGGGCACTGAAGCTTTCTTT. The chain links TRBV7-8 to TRBJ1-1; D possibly corresponds to TRBD1 (5 bases). The CDR3 covers 14 residues. V was clipped by 3 bases and J by 4 bases, with 12 bases between them. CDR1 is SGHVS, CDR2 FQNEAQ, per germline.

This sequence joins TRBV7-8 and TRBJ1-5; D call uncertain. The CDR3 is 16 amino acids. CDR1 and CDR2 (germline): SGHVS, FQNEAQ. With 3 bases removed from V and 1 base from J, the gap between germline ends came to 13 bases. CDR3 sequence reads: CASSFVEGGSNQPQHF. The CDR3 coding sequence is TGTGCCAGCAGCTTCGTCGAGGGAGGAAGCAATCAGCCCCAGCATTTT.

The chain employs TRBV3-1 (or the pseudogene TRBV3-2) and TRBJ2-3, with a tentative D call TRBD2 (6 bases). The germline V gene has CDR1 LGHDT and CDR2 YNNKEL (reference sequence). V dropped 4 bases and J dropped 1 base, with 15 bases sitting between them. This CDR3 spans 16 amino acids. CDR3 in DNA: TGTGCCAGCAGCCTCTCCCGGTCTAGCGGCACAGATACGCAGTATTTT. It translates to CASSLSRSSGTDTQYF.

This sequence joins TRBV30 and TRBJ1-3; 11 bases match TRBD1. Germline lookup yields CDR1 GTSNPN and CDR2 SVGIG (reference sequence). CDR3 length equals 16 residues. V was clipped by 1 base and J by 0 bases; unmatched bases: 2. The CDR3 nucleotides read TGTGCCTGGAGTGGGGGACAGGGGGTCTCTGGAAACACCATATATTTT. Translating gives CAWSGGQGVSGNTIYF.

The chain carries TRBV19 and TRBJ1-5; 7 bases fit TRBD1. Germline values: CDR1 LNHDA, CDR2 SQIVND (reference sequence). CDR3 size: 14 residues. The J segment lost 3 bases and the V segment lost 9 bases, leaving 8 bases of the junction unmatched. The CDR3 protein is CASTVTGDNQPQHF. CDR3 bases: TGTGCCAGCACCGTTACAGGGGACAATCAGCCCCAGCATTTT. Filled out from reference TRBV19 and TRBJ1-5, the complete variable domain reads DGGITQSPKYLFRKEGQNVTLSCEQNLNHDAMYWYRQDPGQGLRLIYYSQIVNDFQKGDIAEGYSVSREKKESFPLTVTSAQKNPTAFYLCASTVTGDNQPQHFGDGTRLSIL.

This chain links TRBV19 with TRBJ1-1, with 9 bases matching TRBD1. This CDR3 region has 15 residues. Germline V lookup: CDR1 LNHDA, CDR2 SQIVND (reference sequence). V gave up 4 bases and J gave up 3 bases; unmatched junction bases: 6. This CDR3 reads CASSTRQGGYTEAFF. In nucleotides, the CDR3 is TGTGCCAGTAGTACCCGACAGGGGGGATACACTGAAGCTTTCTTT.

This clone was observed once. This sequence joins TRBV7-2 and TRBJ2-7, with 7 bases matching TRBD2. The CDR3 consists of 15 residues. V trimming: 1 base; J trimming: 3 bases; junction bases outside the gene matches: 6. From germline, CDR1 is SGHTA and CDR2 FQGNSA. The chain's CDR3 is CASSLVAGVNYEQYF. The CDR3 nucleotides are TGTGCCAGCAGCTTAGTGGCGGGAGTGAACTACGAGCAGTACTTC.

This chain links TRBV5-1 with TRBJ2-5, with a weak D call TRBD2 (6 bases). V was shortened by 4 bases and J by 5 bases, with 15 bases between the two germline ends. This CDR3 has 14 residues. From germline, CDR1 is SGHRS and CDR2 YFSETQ. The CDR3 DNA follows: TGCGCCAGCAGCCTGCGGGGTCGACTGGAGACCCAGTACTTC. Residues: CASSLRGRLETQYF.

The CDR3 DNA is TGTGCCAGCAGCTTGAGGACACCGAACACTGAAGCTTTCTTT. Protein product: CASSLRTPNTEAFF. J is TRBJ1-1 and V is TRBV5-4; maybe TRBD1 (5 bases). Germline V gene data show CDR1 as SGHNT and CDR2 as YYREEE (reference sequence). Trimming left V 1 base short and J 1 base short, with 8 bases between. The CDR3 runs 14 residues.

The chain is built from TRBV5-1 and TRBJ2-2; perhaps TRBD2 as D (5 bases). Trimming took off 4 bases at V and 3 bases at J, with 13 bases between the two ends. The CDR3 spans 15 residues. Germline CDR1 and CDR2: SGHRS and YFSETQ. The CDR3 DNA reads TGCGCCAGCAGCCCCCTAGCATCGGACACCGGGGAGCTGTTTTTT. Residues: CASSPLASDTGELFF.

This chain connects TRBV2 to TRBJ2-7; 13 nucleotides align to TRBD2. The CDR3 totals 15 residues. CDR1 and CDR2 from the germline V gene are SNHLY and FYNNEI. V shed 4 bases, J shed 5 bases, and the junction held 5 bases outside the gene matches. The CDR3 loop reads CASSAGLAGVNEQYF. The CDR3 DNA reads TGTGCCAGCAGTGCCGGACTAGCGGGAGTTAACGAGCAGTACTTC.

This chain connects TRBV19 to TRBJ2-7; D might be TRBD2 (5 bases). Germline assignment: CDR1 LNHDA and CDR2 SQIVND (reference sequence). Trimming left V 4 bases short and J 2 bases short, with 21 bases between. The CDR3 is 17 residues long. The CDR3 DNA follows: TGTGCCAGTAGTACAGGACTCGAAAAAGGGCTCACCTACGAGCAGTACTTC. Its translation: CASSTGLEKGLTYEQYF. The variable domain in full, completed from reference TRBV19 and TRBJ2-7, reads DGGITQSPKYLFRKEGQNVTLSCEQNLNHDAMYWYRQDPGQGLRLIYYSQIVNDFQKGDIAEGYSVSREKKESFPLTVTSAQKNPTAFYLCASSTGLEKGLTYEQYFGPGTRLTVT.

This chain uses TRBV10-1 with TRBJ1-1, with D possibly being TRBD1 (6 bases). Germline V lookup: CDR1 WNHNN, CDR2 SYGVQD (reference sequence). Trimming cost V 5 bases and J 6 bases, with 13 bases left between them. CDR3 length equals 13 residues. CDR3 amino acids: CASSPTGPAEAFF. The CDR3 DNA reads as TGCGCCAGCAGTCCTACAGGGCCCGCTGAAGCTTTCTTT.

The chain carries TRBV7-2 and TRBJ1-1, with D possibly TRBD1 on 5 matching bases. Germline V CDR1 and CDR2: SGHTA, FQGNSA. This CDR3 has 13 residues. V gave up 8 bases and J gave up 0 bases, with 10 bases separating them. The CDR3 sequence is CASCRQMNTEAFF. For the CDR3, the DNA is TGTGCCAGCTGTAGACAGATGAACACTGAAGCTTTCTTT. The complete variable domain, with remaining parts taken from reference TRBV7-2 and TRBJ1-1, reads GAGVSQSPSNKVTEKGKDVELRCDPISGHTALYWYRQSLGQGLEFLIYFQGNSAPDKSGLPSDRFSAERTGGSVSTLTIQRTQQEDSAVYLCASCRQMNTEAFFGQGTRLTVV.

This sequence joins TRBV7-3 and TRBJ2-6, with 7 bases identical to TRBD1. V trimming: 6 bases; J trimming: 2 bases; junction bases outside the gene matches: 13. The CDR3 spans 18 residues. Germline V gene data show CDR1 as SGHTA and CDR2 as FQGTGA. The CDR3 sequence is CASSRQGNRGTGANVLTF. Written as DNA, the CDR3 is TGTGCCAGCAGTCGGCAGGGGAACAGGGGCACTGGGGCCAACGTCCTGACTTTC.